This TCR beta chain was documented in a study of T cell responses to AZD1222 COVID-19 vaccine. Whether given at about 4 or about 12 weeks, second doses were pooled. CDR3 length: 17 residues. This clone was seen just once. Sequencing was performed with immunoSEQ multiplex PCR; in TCRdb, only in-frame clones are kept and a portion is missing. This sample has roughly 120,000 clones, with about 90% found just once. V is TRBV21-1 and J is TRBJ2-3; the table names TRBD1, a call not compared with the DNA. TRBV21-1 counts as a pseudogene. The receptor comes from an adult who received the AZD1222 COVID-19 vaccine. The sequencing here drew on peripheral blood, taken 28 days after the second AZD1222 dose. For the CDR3, the DNA is TGTGCCAGCAGCCAGCCCGGGGGGACAGGGGGCACAGATACGCAGTATTTT. Translation: CASSQPGGTGGTDTQYF.